The entry that follows covers one T cell receptor (beta chain) sequence. This specimen belongs to a study of blood T cell repertoires in COVID-19. Background on the study: Spain, Italy and the United States supplied samples that represented acute and convalescent COVID-19. PBMCs, B-cell-depleted T cells, or T cells provided the cDNA or gDNA that made up the material.

Study processing details: Reference gene primer amplification gave estimated nucleated cell counts. Only in-frame clones appear in the TCRdb table, and some are missing; sequencing was by immunoSEQ multiplex PCR. V and J calls and clone size are as listed in that table; D and trimming were resolved from the DNA. The sample lists roughly 220,000 clones, roughly 86% occurring once. Enrolment of Seattle patients took place during active infection, and they were followed longitudinally. The specimen sequenced was peripheral blood. The origin of this receptor is a woman in her forties or fifties with COVID-19, enrolled during active disease.

This CDR3 is CASSLDAGTHTEAFF. For the CDR3, the DNA is TGTGCCAGCAGCTTGGATGCGGGCACGCACACTGAAGCTTTCTTT. The chain is built from TRBV5-6 and TRBJ1-1; the D is unclear. From germline, CDR1 is SGHDT and CDR2 YYEEEE. V lost 0 bases, J lost 3 bases, and 12 bases lay in between. The CDR3 covers 15 residues. The full variable domain, completed using reference TRBV5-6 and TRBJ1-1, is DAGVTQSPTHLIKTRGQQVTLRCSPKSGHDTVSWYQQALGQGPQFIFQYYEEEERQRGNFPDRFSGHQFPNYSSELNVNALLLGDSALYLCASSLDAGTHTEAFFGQGTRLTVV.